Shown below are 19 T cell receptor beta chains from a single sample sequenced in a study of T cells after yellow fever vaccination. MiXCR, applied by TCRdb to the 5' RACE reads, yields one record per CDR3 protein. The profile shows under 350,000 distinct CDR3 sequences, about 4% of them singletons. Specimen: PBMCs, collected 5 days after the yellow fever booster vaccination. Receptors were obtained from a man between 18 and 29 years old who received the YFV17D yellow fever vaccine.

This clonotype has only a few counts. The gene calls are TRBV3-1 and TRBJ2-3; 7 bases align to TRBD1. Germline CDR1 LGHDT, CDR2 YNNKEL (reference sequence). V dropped 2 bases and J dropped 4; count of bases not matched to a gene: 3. The CDR3 runs 14 residues. The CDR3 spells CASSQTTGSDTQYF. Written as DNA, the CDR3 is TGTGCCAGCAGCCAAACGACAGGGTCAGATACGCAGTATTTT.

This clonotype was seen only a few times. V usage is TRBV20-1 and J usage is TRBJ2-5, with a tentative D call TRBD2 (5 bases). Germline CDR1 DFQATT, CDR2 SNEGSKA (reference sequence). The CDR3 spans 14 residues. V lost 4 bases to trimming and J lost 2 bases, with 14 bases between them. CDR3 in amino acids: CSATSRRGQETQYF. CDR3 sequence (DNA): TGCAGTGCTACCTCAAGACGGGGTCAAGAGACCCAGTACTTC.

The chain joins TRBV7-9 to TRBJ2-1; 9 positions match TRBD2. Germline CDR1 reads SEHNR; CDR2 reads FQNEAQ (reference sequence). The CDR3 totals 18 residues. J gave up 0 bases and V 4 bases, and 10 bases lay outside the gene matches. CDR3 sequence: CASSSVAGASSSYNEQFF. The DNA for the CDR3 is TGTGCCAGCAGCTCCGTAGCGGGGGCCAGTAGCTCCTACAATGAGCAGTTCTTC.

This clonotype has ten or more counts. The CDR3: CASSTPQAHEQFF. DNA of the CDR3: TGTGCCAGCAGCACTCCCCAGGCCCATGAGCAGTTCTTC. The V and J genes are TRBV7-9 and TRBJ2-1; D remains ambiguous. CDR3 size: 13 residues. CDR1 is SEHNR and CDR2 is FQNEAQ in the germline V gene (reference sequence). Trimming shortened V by 5 bases and J by 8 bases, and 13 bases separated the two germline ends.

The chain joins TRBV6-2 or TRBV6-3 to TRBJ2-3, with D unclear. V dropped 6 bases and J dropped 4 bases, with 8 bases sitting between them. The CDR3 is 12 residues long. Germline loops: CDR1 MNHEY, CDR2 SVGEGT. CDR3 nucleotide sequence: TGTGCCAGCAGCGACTTAGCAGATACGCAGTATTTT. It codes for CASSDLADTQYF.

A few counts support this clonotype. The J gene is TRBJ1-2, the V gene TRBV10-3; D gene unclear. The CDR3 is made up of 13 amino acids. Germline CDR1 ENHRY, CDR2 SYGVKD. The germline V and J ends were trimmed by 0 bases and 7 bases, with 9 bases remaining between them. This CDR3 is CAISESLASGYTF. The CDR3 nucleotides read TGTGCCATCAGTGAGTCGTTGGCTAGTGGCTACACCTTC.

J is TRBJ1-1 and V is TRBV28; no clear D. The V gene's germline CDR1 is MDHEN and CDR2 SYDVKM. V lost 8 bases to trimming and J lost 8 bases, with 12 bases between them. CDR3 length equals 11 residues. The CDR3 reads CASAINREAFF. CDR3 nucleotide sequence: TGTGCCAGCGCAATAAACCGAGAAGCTTTCTTT.

There are a few counts of this clonotype. The genes are TRBV12-3 or TRBV12-4 and TRBJ1-5; 7 bases are shared with TRBD1. Trimming removed 6 bases from V and 4 bases from J; junction bases left unmatched: 9. The CDR3 totals 15 residues. The CDR3 DNA sequence: TGTGCCAGCAGCTTCGCCGACAGGGCTAATCAGCCCCAGCATTTT. Amino acids: CASSFADRANQPQHF.

This clonotype was found many times. V and J are TRBV4-2 and TRBJ2-3; D is possibly TRBD2 (5 bases). There are 13 residues in the CDR3. V shed 4 bases and J shed 6 bases, with 11 bases lying between them. From germline, CDR1 is LGHNA and CDR2 YNFKEQ. The DNA of the CDR3 is TGTGCCAGCAGCCCCTGGCGGGCGGATACGCAGTATTTT. Protein product: CASSPWRADTQYF.

This clonotype showed up just a few times. The V and J genes are TRBV4-1 and TRBJ2-2; 8 bases line up with TRBD1. V was clipped by 4 bases and J by 1 base; unmatched bases: 11. This CDR3 has 18 amino acids. The germline gives CDR1 MGHRA, CDR2 YSYEKL. The CDR3 DNA follows: TGCGCCAGCAGCCCCTGGCGAGTGGGACAGGTGAACACCGGGGAGCTGTTTTTT. This encodes CASSPWRVGQVNTGELFF.

This clonotype was recorded a few times. The CDR3 sequence: CSGWDRGSYEQYF. The DNA of the CDR3 is TGCAGCGGATGGGACAGGGGCTCCTACGAGCAGTACTTC. The rearrangement joins TRBV29-1 to TRBJ2-7, with 10 bases aligning to TRBD1. J was trimmed by 0 bases and V by 7 bases; bases with no gene match: 3. Germline loops: CDR1 SQVTM, CDR2 ANQGSEA. The CDR3 totals 13 residues.

The chain employs TRBV13 and TRBJ2-1; D possibly matches TRBD1 or TRBD2 (7 bases each). The CDR3 loop spans 16 amino acids. CDR1 and CDR2 (germline): PRHDT, FYEKMQ (reference sequence). V was cut by 1 base and J by 3 bases, with 13 bases left in between. In nucleotides, the CDR3 is TGTGCCAGCAGCTTAGCAGGGGGGGCGGTCTACAATGAGCAGTTCTTC. It specifies CASSLAGGAVYNEQFF.

This clonotype was seen at least ten times. J is TRBJ1-1 and V is TRBV12-3 or TRBV12-4; D is unresolved. Trimming left V 6 bases short and J 4 bases short, with 6 bases between. The length of the CDR3 is 11 residues. CDR3: CASSLTTEAFF. The CDR3, as DNA: TGTGCCAGCAGCTTAACCACTGAAGCTTTCTTT.

There are many counts of this clonotype. The chain uses TRBV6-2 or TRBV6-3 and TRBJ2-3; D remains ambiguous. With 2 bases removed from V and 4 bases from J, the gap between germline ends came to 4 bases. Germline CDR1 is MNHEY and CDR2 is SVGEGT. This CDR3 spans 12 amino acids. CDR3 DNA sequence: TGTGCCAGCAGTTACGTGGCAGATACGCAGTATTTT. Protein product: CASSYVADTQYF.

This clonotype was observed a few times. The chain joins TRBV7-2 to TRBJ2-2; 7 bases align to TRBD2. V gave up 4 bases and J gave up 1 base; unmatched junction bases: 9. Looked up from germline, CDR1 is SGHTA and CDR2 is FQGNSA. This CDR3 contains 17 residues. In DNA form, the CDR3 reads TGTGCCAGCAGCTACGGGCCGGGGGGAGTGAACACCGGGGAGCTGTTTTTT. Protein product: CASSYGPGGVNTGELFF.

Worth noting for this clonotype: The junction and the germline gene differ at one end; a read error may be behind it. The chain combines TRBV7-2 with TRBJ2-6; D may be TRBD2 (6 bases). The germline V gene encodes CDR1 SGHTA and CDR2 FQGNSA. CDR3 length: 16 amino acids. This CDR3 is CASTLDSAGGANVLTF. The CDR3 coding sequence is TGTGCCAGCACCTTAGATTCGGCGGGGGGGGCCAACGTCCTGACTTTC. Full variable domain (missing parts from reference TRBV7-2 and TRBJ2-6): GAGVSQSPSNKVTEKGKDVELRCDPISGHTALYWYRQSLGQGLEFLIYFQGNSAPDKSGLPSDRFSAERTGGSVSTLTIQRTQQEDSAVYLCASTLDSAGGANVLTFGAGSRLTVL.

This clonotype has more than one count but fewer than ten. V gene TRBV6-5 combines with J gene TRBJ1-6; possibly TRBD1 for D (5 bases). V shed 6 bases and J shed 7 bases, with 13 bases lying between them. This CDR3 comprises 14 residues. In germline, CDR1 is MNHEY, CDR2 SVGAGI. CDR3 in amino acids: CASSWGRGNSPLHF. Written as DNA, the CDR3 is TGTGCCAGCAGCTGGGGCCGGGGAAATTCACCCCTCCACTTT.

A few counts support this clonotype. The chain couples TRBV19 to TRBJ1-1; D is unresolved. The CDR3 totals 12 residues. V lost 10 bases, J lost 3 bases, and 12 bases lay in between. Per the germline V gene, CDR1 is LNHDA and CDR2 is SQIVND (reference sequence). The CDR3 region is CAIADGYTEAFF. CDR3 sequence (DNA): TGTGCCATCGCTGACGGATACACTGAAGCTTTCTTT.

This clonotype came up a few times. The chain carries TRBV19 and TRBJ2-5; D remains unclear. This CDR3 is 13 amino acids long. Germline CDR1 and CDR2: LNHDA and SQIVND (reference sequence). The V end lost 3 bases, the J end lost 2 bases, and 7 bases lay between the germline ends. The CDR3, as DNA: TGTGCCAGTAGTATTCTCCTACAAGAGACCCAGTACTTC. Protein product: CASSILLQETQYF.